The rows below give T cell receptor beta chains drawn from one sample of a study of control samples from healthy donors and cancer patients. TCRdb keeps only in-frame clones here, not all; method: immunoSEQ multiplex PCR. The profile covers about 160,000 clones, with approximately 90% appearing a single time and roughly 0.7% taken by the ten largest. Material: blood. These receptors all stem from a woman aged 30 to 39 in good health. Each CDR3 is given with its conserved first and last residue. D genes are given only for firm matches. Part of the rows lack a size; the others show once, few, many or a class for expanded clones.

abundance	d_gene	v_gene	j_gene	CDR3aa	CDR3nt
NA	TRBD1	TRBV28	TRBJ1-5	CASRPTGGSNQPQHF	TGTGCCAGCAGACCAACAGGGGGGAGCAATCAGCCCCAGCATTTT
NA	NA	TRBV9	TRBJ2-3	CASSVEVTDTQYF	TGTGCCAGCAGCGTTGAGGTCACAGATACGCAGTATTTT
many	NA	TRBV4-3	TRBJ1-4	CASSQNMGEKLFF	TGCGCCAGCAGCCAAAATATGGGGGAAAAACTGTTTTTT
NA	NA	TRBV6-5	TRBJ2-7	CASRRGGVYEQYF	TGTGCCAGCAGAAGGGGCGGGGTCTACGAGCAGTACTTC
NA	TRBD2	TRBV3-1/TRBV3-2	TRBJ2-5	CASSHRTSGSGETQYF	TGTGCCAGCAGCCACCGGACTAGCGGGAGCGGAGAGACCCAGTACTTC
NA	NA	TRBV2	TRBJ2-7	CASSNLDYEQYF	TGTGCCAGCAGTAACCTAGACTACGAGCAGTACTTC
few	NA	TRBV24-1	TRBJ1-2	CATSDSRRLGYGYTF	TGTGCCACCAGTGATTCCCGCCGTTTGGGCTATGGCTACACCTTC
NA	NA	TRBV6-5	TRBJ2-2	CASSYSRYNTGELFF	TGTGCCAGCAGTTACTCGCGCTACAACACCGGGGAGCTGTTTTTT
NA	TRBD1	TRBV27	TRBJ2-5	CASSLSPGQGQETQYF	TGTGCCAGCAGTTTATCGCCGGGACAGGGTCAAGAGACCCAGTACTTC
once	TRBD1	TRBV28	TRBJ2-7	CASHTGTGAYEQYF	TGTGCCAGCCACACCGGGACAGGGGCCTACGAGCAGTACTTC
NA	TRBD1	TRBV7-2	TRBJ1-1	CASSLWDRVGTEAFF	TGTGCCAGCAGCTTATGGGACAGGGTAGGCACTGAAGCTTTCTTT
NA	NA	TRBV28	TRBJ2-7	CASRPGQTYEQYF	TGTGCCAGCAGACCCGGACAGACCTACGAGCAGTACTTC
NA	NA	TRBV28	TRBJ1-5	CASSFQGGSQPQHF	TGTGCCAGCAGTTTCCAGGGCGGGAGTCAGCCCCAGCATTTT
NA	NA	TRBV5-8	TRBJ1-2	CASSWNVDFYGYTF	TGTGCCAGCAGCTGGAATGTAGACTTCTATGGCTACACCTTC
NA	NA	TRBV7-3	TRBJ2-7	CASSEGPSYEQYF	TGTGCCAGCAGTGAAGGTCCGTCCTACGAGCAGTACTTC
NA	NA	TRBV7-9	TRBJ2-7	CASSEIGGQYF	TGTGCCAGCAGCGAGATCGGGGGGCAGTACTTC
NA	NA	TRBV6-1	TRBJ2-3	CASSEAQGSDTQYF	TGTGCCAGCAGTGAAGCGCAGGGTTCTGATACGCAGTATTTT
NA	NA	TRBV19	TRBJ1-5	CASAALNQPQHF	TGTGCCAGCGCGGCACTAAATCAGCCCCAGCATTTT
NA	TRBD2	TRBV7-2	TRBJ2-5	CASSSTSGKETQYF	TGTGCCAGCAGCAGTACTAGCGGGAAAGAGACCCAGTACTTC
NA	TRBD2	TRBV7-8	TRBJ2-7	CASSPVAGVGGDEQYF	TGTGCCAGCAGCCCGGTAGCGGGAGTGGGCGGGGACGAGCAGTACTTC
NA	NA	TRBV27	TRBJ2-7	CASQGLAYEQYF	TGTGCCAGCCAGGGGCTCGCCTACGAGCAGTACTTC
NA	TRBD2	TRBV9	TRBJ2-3	CASSVDSGRTDTQYF	TGTGCCAGCAGCGTAGATAGCGGGAGGACAGATACGCAGTATTTT
NA	TRBD1	TRBV5-1	TRBJ1-1	CASSLDRGNTEAFF	TGCGCCAGCAGCTTGGACAGGGGTAACACTGAAGCTTTCTTT
NA	NA	TRBV4-2	TRBJ2-1	CASSQEMDTTQEQFF	TGTGCCAGCAGCCAAGAAATGGACACTACCCAAGAGCAGTTCTTC
NA	NA	TRBV6-5	TRBJ2-3	CASSYSGWTYTDTQYF	TGTGCCAGCAGTTACTCCGGATGGACCTACACAGATACGCAGTATTTT
NA	NA	TRBV12-3/TRBV12-4	TRBJ2-1	CASSLSLSFEQFF	TGTGCCAGCAGTTTATCACTCTCCTTCGAGCAGTTCTTC
NA	NA	TRBV4-1	TRBJ1-1	CASSPYHSDRLNTEAFF	TGCGCCAGCAGCCCATATCATTCGGACAGATTGAACACTGAAGCTTTCTTT
NA	NA	TRBV19	TRBJ2-3	CASSILATDTQYF	TGTGCCAGTAGTATCTTAGCAACAGATACGCAGTATTTT
NA	NA	TRBV28	TRBJ2-7	CASRDSGLSSYEQYF	TGTGCCAGCAGGGATTCAGGGTTATCGTCCTACGAGCAGTACTTC
NA	TRBD1	TRBV14	TRBJ2-3	CASSTGDLGDTQYF	TGTGCCAGCAGTACAGGGGACCTCGGGGATACGCAGTATTTT
NA	NA	TRBV30	TRBJ2-6	CAWNGPLGAGANVLTF	TGTGCCTGGAATGGGCCCCTCGGCGCTGGGGCCAACGTCCTGACTTTC
few	NA	TRBV4-3	TRBJ2-7	CASSQESGSLYEQYF	TGCGCCAGCAGCCAAGAATCCGGGAGTCTCTACGAGCAGTACTTC
NA	TRBD2	TRBV2	TRBJ2-3	CASSATSGRALDTQYF	TGTGCCAGCTCAGCCACAAGCGGGAGGGCCTTAGATACGCAGTATTTT
NA	NA	TRBV2	TRBJ1-4	CASSDWGGQNEKLFF	TGTGCCAGCAGCGATTGGGGGGGGCAAAATGAAAAACTGTTTTTT
NA	TRBD1	TRBV10-2	TRBJ2-6	CASTKTGPDSGANVLTF	TGCGCCAGCACCAAGACAGGGCCAGACTCTGGGGCCAACGTCCTGACTTTC
once	NA	TRBV10-3	TRBJ1-2	CAISEQGDGYTF	TGTGCCATCAGTGAACAGGGCGATGGCTACACCTTC
NA	TRBD1	TRBV24-1	TRBJ2-5	CATSRGTGWTETQYF	TGTGCCACCAGTCGGGGGACAGGGTGGACGGAGACCCAGTACTTC
once	NA	TRBV27	TRBJ1-2	CASSSIKSYGYTF	TGTGCCAGCAGTTCTATTAAGTCCTATGGCTACACCTTC
NA	TRBD1	TRBV14	TRBJ1-1	CASSGQGGGFEAFF	TGTGCCAGCAGCGGACAGGGAGGGGGGTTTGAAGCTTTCTTT
once	TRBD2	TRBV27	TRBJ2-3	CASSWAGGTTDTQYF	TGTGCCAGCAGTTGGGCGGGAGGGACCACAGATACGCAGTATTTT
NA	NA	TRBV11-2	TRBJ2-3	CASSLNGPGDTQYF	TGTGCCAGCAGCTTAAACGGGCCGGGAGATACGCAGTATTTT
once	TRBD2	TRBV2	TRBJ2-7	CATERGAYEQYF	TGTGCCACCGAGCGGGGGGCCTACGAGCAGTACTTC
once	NA	TRBV9	TRBJ2-7	CASSVGLPAYEQYF	TGTGCCAGCAGCGTGGGACTCCCCGCCTACGAGCAGTACTTC
NA	TRBD2	TRBV3-1/TRBV3-2	TRBJ2-1	CASSQDGLAGEGERDEQFF	TGTGCCAGCAGCCAAGATGGGCTAGCGGGAGAGGGGGAGAGAGATGAGCAGTTCTTC
NA	NA	TRBV9	TRBJ2-3	CASSVGLARTSSTDTQYF	TGTGCCAGCAGCGTAGGGCTAGCGAGAACTTCTAGCACAGATACGCAGTATTTT
NA	TRBD1	TRBV15	TRBJ2-7	CATSPGTATGYEQYF	TGTGCCACCAGCCCAGGAACCGCGACAGGGTACGAGCAGTACTTC
NA	TRBD2	TRBV24-1	TRBJ2-1	CATSDFGGGGLAYNEQFF	TGTGCCACCAGTGATTTTGGAGGAGGGGGACTAGCCTACAATGAGCAGTTCTTC
once	NA	TRBV2	TRBJ2-1	CASSPQRNEQFF	TGTGCCAGCAGTCCTCAGAGGAATGAGCAGTTCTTC
NA	TRBD2	TRBV10-1	TRBJ2-1	CASSESIYSGREYEQFF	TGCGCCAGCAGTGAGTCGATCTATAGCGGGAGGGAATATGAGCAGTTCTTC
NA	TRBD2	TRBV7-2	TRBJ2-1	CASSGTSGYNEQFF	TGTGCCAGCAGCGGGACTAGCGGTTACAATGAGCAGTTCTTC
NA	NA	TRBV13	TRBJ2-7	CASSSRGGIGNEQYF	TGTGCCAGCAGTTCAAGAGGAGGAATCGGGAACGAGCAGTACTTC
NA	NA	TRBV5-4	TRBJ2-2	CASSFGANTGELFF	TGTGCCAGCAGCTTCGGAGCGAACACCGGGGAGCTGTTTTTT
NA	NA	TRBV7-8	TRBJ2-3	CASSPTSPDTQYF	TGTGCCAGCAGCCCGACTAGTCCAGATACGCAGTATTTT